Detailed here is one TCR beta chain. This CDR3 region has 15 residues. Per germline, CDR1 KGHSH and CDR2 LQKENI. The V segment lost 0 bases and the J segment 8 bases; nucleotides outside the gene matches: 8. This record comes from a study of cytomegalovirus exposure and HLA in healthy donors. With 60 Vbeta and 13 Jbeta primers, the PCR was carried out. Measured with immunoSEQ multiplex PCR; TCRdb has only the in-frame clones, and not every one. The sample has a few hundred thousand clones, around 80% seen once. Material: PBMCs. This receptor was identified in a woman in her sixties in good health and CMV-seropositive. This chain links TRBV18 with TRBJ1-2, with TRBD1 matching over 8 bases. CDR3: CASSPPGQVLGGYTF. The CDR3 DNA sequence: TGTGCCAGCTCACCACCGGGACAGGTCTTGGGGGGCTACACCTTC.